These 7 T cell receptor beta chains originate from one sample sequenced in a study of regulatory T cells in long-lasting Graves disease. Time point specified: newly diagnosed GD, antithyroid drugs for less than 3 months. The authors made the TCR library using RNA they extracted from PBMCs. The authors built TCR beta libraries using iRepertoire HTBI primers and Arm-PCR of CDR3 regions. TCRdb passed the multiplex PCR reads through MiXCR, listing each CDR3 protein once. The sample holds 400,000 to 550,000 distinct CDR3 sequences, about 15% seen once. These same data were also listed under a study on T cells in Graves' hyperthyroidism and ophthalmopathy.

The sample in question was peripheral blood mononuclear cells (PBMCs), obtained at new diagnosis, from a patient treated with antithyroid drugs. These receptors originate from a woman aged 25 to 39 with Graves disease.

This clonotype was counted only a few times. V is TRBV13 and J is TRBJ2-5, with D possibly matching TRBD2 (7 bases). CDR3 size: 16 residues. Trimming took off 1 base at V and 1 base at J, with 13 bases between the two ends. The germline V gene encodes CDR1 PRHDT and CDR2 FYEKMQ (reference sequence). CDR3 bases: TGTGCCAGCAGCTTAGAGGTGGGGGGGCCCCAAGAGACCCAGTACTTC. Amino acid sequence: CASSLEVGGPQETQYF.

The V and J genes are TRBV29-1 and TRBJ1-1, with D possibly matching TRBD1 (5 bases). Trimming took 8 bases from V and 6 from J, leaving 19 bases between them. The CDR3 covers 13 residues. Germline V lookup: CDR1 SQVTM, CDR2 ANQGSEA. CDR3 nucleotide sequence: TGCAGCACGTCAATCAGGGCGGCGCCTGAAGCTTTCTTT. It yields the protein CSTSIRAAPEAFF.

This clonotype was seen at least ten times. The chain combines TRBV20-1 with TRBJ2-7, with a tentative D call TRBD1 (6 bases). The length of the CDR3 is 13 residues. Trimming shortened V by 3 bases and J by 4 bases, and 13 bases separated the two germline ends. The germline CDR1 and CDR2 sequences are DFQATT and SNEGSKA (reference sequence). The CDR3 DNA reads TGCAGTGCTAGTGCACAGGGTAAATACGAGCAGTACTTC. Protein: CSASAQGKYEQYF.

This clonotype was counted between two and nine times. A clone one base away is much larger, so this may be a read error. The chain has TRBV5-1 and TRBJ2-1, with D perhaps TRBD1 (5 bases). Germline V gene lookup returns CDR1 SGHRS and CDR2 YFSETQ. This CDR3 has 14 amino acids. CDR3 DNA sequence: TGCGCCAGCAGCCTGAGTACCAACAGGAATGAGCGGTTCTTC. Translated, it gives CASSLSTNRNERFF.

On this clonotype itself: A much larger clone sits a single nucleotide away, making a read error possible. The rearrangement joins TRBV7-8 to TRBJ2-7; D unresolved. CDR1 is SGHVS and CDR2 is FQNEAQ in the germline V gene. This CDR3 is 14 amino acids long. CDR3 nucleotide sequence: TGTGCCAGCATCTTAGCTGGCAGCACCTACGAGCAGTACTTC. The encoded protein is CASILAGSTYEQYF. Drawing the rest from reference TRBV7-8 and TRBJ2-7, the complete variable domain is GAGVSQSPRYKVAKRGQDVALRCDPISGHVSLFWYQQALGQGPEFLTYFQNEAQLDKSGLPSDRFFAERPEGSVSTLKIQRTQQEDSAVYLCASILAGSTYEQYFGPGTRLTVT.

This clonotype was counted a few times. V usage is TRBV10-2 and J usage is TRBJ2-2; D gene uncertain. Germline CDR1 WSHSY, CDR2 SAAADI. The CDR3 is made up of 12 amino acids. The V gene lost 8 bases and the J gene lost 3 bases, with 7 bases spanning the gap. The DNA for the CDR3 is TGCGCCAGCTTATCCTACACCGGGGAGCTGTTTTTT. It codes for CASLSYTGELFF.

The gene calls are TRBV5-1 and TRBJ1-2; 7 nucleotides agree with TRBD1. CDR1 SGHRS and CDR2 YFSETQ come from the germline V gene. CDR3 length: 16 residues. V lost 4 bases and J lost 3; bases outside the gene matches: 12. In DNA form, the CDR3 reads TGCGCCAGCAGCGTCTACACAGGGGTTGGGGACTATGGCTACACCTTC. Translating it yields CASSVYTGVGDYGYTF.